This T cell receptor beta chain was recovered during a study of shared clonotypes between healthy human individuals. On this clone: The antigen is unknown.

Using 200 ng DNA, around 30,000 T cell genomes, the sorted-subset replicate PCRs were run. Data came from immunoSEQ multiplex PCR; TCRdb stores just in-frame clones and leaves some out. The table records around 2,000,000 clones, over 85% of them present only once. CD45RO-negative, CCR7-positively selected cells formed the naive CD8 fraction, excluding terminally differentiated effector memory CD45RA+ cells. Study-wide points: The study's rarefaction showed incomplete sorted-subset sequencing despite large depth.

The CDR3 extends over 14 amino acids. The V gene's germline CDR1 is SNHLY and CDR2 FYNNEI. With 9 bases removed from V and 2 bases from J, the gap between germline ends came to 15 bases. The sequence was obtained from a man between 18 and 35 years old in good health. The J gene is TRBJ2-3, the V gene TRBV2; tentatively, D is TRBD1 (6 bases). The specimen sequenced was naive CD8+ T cells sorted from blood. CDR3 DNA: TGTGCCAGACTAAGACAGGAATCCACAGATACGCAGTATTTT. It encodes CARLRQESTDTQYF.